This T cell receptor (beta chain) derives from a study of shared clonotypes between healthy human individuals. Background on the study: Samples came from a couple of female and three male donors aged 18 to 49. Study findings and constraints: Sharing across four donors was highest in naive CD4 (roughly 5%) and lowest in memory CD8 (roughly 0.4%). Sampling included only blood; tissue repertoires likely differ.

As concerns this clone: The antigen is not known.

Using immunoSEQ multiplex PCR, the repertoire was profiled, and TCRdb retains in-frame clones only, with some absent. The profile shows approximately 2.5 million clones, 93% of them singletons. Each donor was a Caucasian adult residing in Nashville, Tennessee. V shed 3 bases and J shed 5 bases, with 14 bases lying between them. Germline CDR1 and CDR2: LNHDA and SQIVND (reference sequence). The CDR3 covers 14 residues. The sequence derives from a young man in good health. Some clones in this sample may be carry-over from other donors' samples. The V gene is TRBV19, the J gene TRBJ2-7; TRBD1 might be the D (7 bases). The sequenced material came from naive CD4+ T cells from PBMCs. Described subset: CD45RA+ positively selected. The CDR3 DNA reads as TGTGCCAGTAGTATGACAGGGAGGTTGGACGAGCAGTACTTC. It yields the protein CASSMTGRLDEQYF.